Following are 32 T cell receptor beta chains from one sample sequenced in a study of shared clonotypes between healthy human individuals. Naive-designated CD8 cells lacked CD45RO, were positively enriched for CCR7, and omitted terminally differentiated effector memory CD45RA+ cells. The table came from immunoSEQ multiplex PCR; TCRdb's copy has only in-frame clones and leaves some out. The sample has roughly 2 million clones, around 96% seen once. The specimen sequenced was naive CD8+ T cells sorted from blood. The receptor set was obtained from a young man in good health.

This chain links TRBV19 with TRBJ1-4, with D possibly TRBD1 on 5 matching bases. The germline V and J ends were trimmed by 6 bases and 0 bases, with 17 bases remaining between them. CDR1 is LNHDA and CDR2 is SQIVND in the germline V gene (reference sequence). This CDR3 is built from 17 residues. CDR3 DNA sequence: TGTGCCAGTAGCCCCCGGGGGAGGAGCGCAACTAATGAAAAACTGTTTTTT. Its translation: CASSPRGRSATNEKLFF.

This rearrangement joins TRBV7-9 to TRBJ2-7; 10 nucleotides match TRBD2. Trimming took 5 bases from V and 2 from J; bases not matched to a gene: 6. Germline values: CDR1 SEHNR, CDR2 FQNEAQ (reference sequence). This CDR3 region has 15 residues. CDR3 residues: CASSPSGLAPYEQYF. The CDR3, as DNA: TGTGCCAGCAGCCCATCGGGACTAGCGCCCTACGAGCAGTACTTC.

The chain couples TRBV27 to TRBJ2-7; 9 nucleotides match TRBD1. Germline V gene data show CDR1 as MNHEY and CDR2 as SMNVEV (reference sequence). The CDR3 is 11 amino acids. Trimming at V came to 10 bases and at J to 6 bases, leaving 4 bases not matched to a gene. The CDR3 DNA reads TGTGCCACCAAGGACAGGGGCGAGCAGTACTTC. Translation gives CATKDRGEQYF.

CDR3 sequence reads: CASSLGPAPRGNQPQHF. The CDR3 nucleotides read TGTGCCAGCAGCCTTGGGCCAGCCCCACGGGGCAATCAGCCCCAGCATTTT. The chain has TRBV11-2 and TRBJ1-5; no reliable D call. V lost 5 bases, J lost 2 bases, and 19 bases lay in between. The CDR3 totals 17 residues. From germline, CDR1 is SGHAT and CDR2 FQNNGV. The full variable domain, with the rest looked up from reference TRBV11-2 and TRBJ1-5, is EAGVAQSPRYKIIEKRQSVAFWCNPISGHATLYWYQQILGQGPKLLIQFQNNGVVDDSQLPKDRFSAERLKGVDSTLKIQPAKLEDSAVYLCASSLGPAPRGNQPQHFGDGTRLSIL.

About this clone: A junction end diverges from the germline sequence, so it may reflect a read error. This sample also contains other DNA sequences that code for the same CDR3. The V gene is TRBV4-1, the J gene TRBJ2-7; TRBD2 matches at 9 bases. This CDR3 has 16 residues. The V gene's germline CDR1 is MGHRA and CDR2 YSYEKL. The CDR3 sequence: CASSQVRLAGSYEQYF. The CDR3 coding sequence is TGCGCCAGCAGCCAAGTCCGGCTAGCGGGATCCTACGAACAGTACTTC.

The table lists this clone with a count of one. This sequence joins TRBV5-6 and TRBJ1-1; no reliable D call. Germline CDR1 and CDR2: SGHDT and YYEEEE. V gave up 2 bases and J gave up 2 bases, with 10 bases separating them. The CDR3 length is 14 residues. The CDR3 DNA follows: TGTGCCAGCAGCTTATTACAGTTTAACACTGAAGCTTTCTTT. This gives the protein CASSLLQFNTEAFF.

Concerning this clone itself: Other DNA sequences within the sample encode an identical CDR3. The rearrangement links TRBV19 to TRBJ2-7; D could derive from TRBD1 or TRBD2 (5 bases each). The CDR3 sequence is 12 residues long. Germline V CDR1 and CDR2: LNHDA, SQIVND (reference sequence). Between the trimmed V and J ends, which lost 5 bases and 4 bases, there was a span of 9 bases. The DNA of the CDR3 is TGTGCCAGTAGTGCCTGGGGGTACGAGCAGTACTTC. Protein product: CASSAWGYEQYF.

V is TRBV11-2 and J is TRBJ2-3; D ambiguous. This CDR3 spans 15 amino acids. Per germline, CDR1 SGHAT and CDR2 FQNNGV. The V end was cut by 4 bases, the J end by 0 bases, with 11 bases between. The CDR3 nucleotides are TGTGCCAGCAGCTACACAGTGACTAGCACAGATACGCAGTATTTT. This codes for CASSYTVTSTDTQYF.

Points on this clone: This specimen includes other DNA sequences encoding the same CDR3. The chain has TRBV5-4 and TRBJ2-7; D is uncertain. The CDR3 sequence is 13 residues long. The V gene's germline CDR1 is SGHNT and CDR2 YYREEE (reference sequence). Trimming took 0 bases from V and 2 from J, leaving 6 bases between them. The chain's CDR3 is CASSLGPAYEQYF. The CDR3 DNA follows: TGTGCCAGCAGCTTGGGGCCGGCCTACGAGCAGTACTTC.

The genes are TRBV10-3 and TRBJ1-2, with 9 positions matching TRBD1. With 7 bases clipped from V and 5 bases from J, the junction kept 8 bases outside the gene matches. This CDR3 region has 14 residues. Germline V gives CDR1 ENHRY, CDR2 SYGVKD. CDR3 in amino acids: CAINGKQGAYGYTF. The CDR3 DNA reads as TGTGCCATCAACGGCAAACAGGGGGCTTATGGCTACACCTTC.

This rearrangement joins TRBV19 to TRBJ2-2, with D possibly matching TRBD1 (5 bases). V shed 3 bases and J shed 5 bases, with 10 bases lying between them. This CDR3 is built from 14 residues. Germline V gene data show CDR1 as LNHDA and CDR2 as SQIVND (reference sequence). The CDR3 here is CASSIREPTGELFF. CDR3 nucleotide sequence: TGTGCCAGTAGTATCAGGGAACCTACCGGGGAGCTGTTTTTT.

The rearrangement joins TRBV6-5 to TRBJ2-7; 14 nucleotides agree with TRBD2. Trimming removed 7 bases from V and 5 bases from J; junction bases left unmatched: 7. The CDR3 consists of 15 residues. Germline V gene lookup returns CDR1 MNHEY and CDR2 SVGAGI. CDR3 in amino acids: CASNPGLAGDHEQYF. The CDR3 nucleotides are TGTGCCAGCAACCCGGGACTAGCGGGAGACCACGAGCAGTACTTC.

This rearrangement joins TRBV5-1 to TRBJ2-2; D possibly corresponds to TRBD2 (6 bases). Trimming stripped 3 bases from V and 3 bases from J, with 12 bases between. Germline V lookup: CDR1 SGHRS, CDR2 YFSETQ. CDR3 length equals 15 residues. Written as DNA, the CDR3 is TGCGCCAGCAGCTGGGGCGGGGTCGACACCGGGGAGCTGTTTTTT. Amino acids: CASSWGGVDTGELFF.

This clone came up a few times. This rearrangement joins TRBV9 to TRBJ2-6, with TRBD1 as a possible D gene (5 bases). CDR1 and CDR2 from the germline V gene are SGDLS and YYNGEE. V lost 3 bases and J 0 bases, leaving 7 bases between the germline ends. This CDR3 region has 15 residues. This CDR3 reads CASSGDSSGANVLTF. The CDR3 DNA is TGTGCCAGCAGCGGAGACAGCTCTGGGGCCAACGTCCTGACTTTC.

The chain couples TRBV27 to TRBJ2-1, with unresolved D. CDR3 size: 15 residues. Germline lookup yields CDR1 MNHEY and CDR2 SMNVEV (reference sequence). V lost 2 bases, J lost 7 bases, and 15 bases lay in between. As DNA, the CDR3 is TGTGCCAGCAGTTTAAGGCAAGTTCTTCTGAATGAGCAGTTCTTC. Protein: CASSLRQVLLNEQFF.

The chain has TRBV5-1 and TRBJ2-3; perhaps TRBD1 as D (6 bases). The V gene's germline CDR1 is SGHRS and CDR2 YFSETQ. This CDR3 contains 17 residues. Trimming removed 1 base from V and 2 bases from J, with 17 bases in between. CDR3: CASSLQDRGGDTDTQYF. In DNA form, the CDR3 reads TGCGCCAGCAGCTTGCAGGATCGTGGGGGCGACACAGATACGCAGTATTTT.

A note on this clone: The junction differs from germline at one of its ends, possibly a read error. The chain joins TRBV7-7 to TRBJ1-2, with TRBD1 matching over 7 bases. Germline lookup yields CDR1 SSHAT and CDR2 FNYEAQ (reference sequence). The CDR3 has 15 residues. CDR3 loop: CASSLRDSALYGYTF. For the CDR3, the DNA is TGTGCTAGCAGCCTCCGGGACAGCGCCCTATATGGCTACACCTTC. Filled out from reference TRBV7-7 and TRBJ1-2, the complete variable domain reads GAGVSQSPRYKVTKRGQDVTLRCDPISSHATLYWYQQALGQGPEFLTYFNYEAQPDKSGLPSDRFSAERPEGSISTLTIQRTEQRDSAMYRCASSLRDSALYGYTFGSGTRLTVV.

The J gene is TRBJ1-2, the V gene TRBV4-3; unclear D gene. The CDR3 runs to 14 residues. Germline V lookup: CDR1 LGHNA, CDR2 YSLEER. V gave up 0 bases and J gave up 3 bases, with 8 bases separating them. CDR3 sequence (DNA): TGCGCCAGCAGCCAAGAACTAGGCCACTATGGCTACACCTTC. This codes for CASSQELGHYGYTF.

The chain carries TRBV28 and TRBJ2-3; TRBD1 might be the D (5 bases). The CDR3 is made up of 14 amino acids. Trimming removed 10 bases at V and 1 base at J, with 15 bases between. Germline CDR1 MDHEN, CDR2 SYDVKM. CDR3 nucleotide sequence: TGTGCCACCCGTCAGGGCGATGGCACAGATACGCAGTATTTT. Translating it yields CATRQGDGTDTQYF. The whole variable domain, remainder taken from reference TRBV28 and TRBJ2-3, is DVKVTQSSRYLVKRTGEKVFLECVQDMDHENMFWYRQDPGLGLRLIYFSYDVKMKEKGDIPEGYSVSREKKERFSLILESASTNQTSMYLCATRQGDGTDTQYFGPGTRLTVL.

A single count supports this clone. V usage is TRBV29-1 and J usage is TRBJ1-1, with a weak D call TRBD1 (6 bases). Germline V gene data show CDR1 as SQVTM and CDR2 as ANQGSEA. The CDR3 length is 13 residues. Deletions cut 7 bases from V and 5 bases from J, with 17 bases between. CDR3 DNA: TGCAGCGCCCGGAAGGGGGGAGGTACTGAAGCTTTCTTT. Translated, it gives CSARKGGGTEAFF.

V usage is TRBV6-6 and J usage is TRBJ2-7; D could derive from TRBD1 or TRBD2 (5 bases each). V lost 5 bases and J 3 bases, leaving 14 bases between the germline ends. Germline V lookup: CDR1 MNHNY, CDR2 SVGAGI (reference sequence). The CDR3 contains 14 residues. CDR3 sequence (DNA): TGTGCCAGCAGTCCGCTTGGGACCAACTACGAGCAGTACTTC. Protein product: CASSPLGTNYEQYF.

A word on this clone: Other DNA sequences in this specimen translate into the identical CDR3. This chain connects TRBV5-6 to TRBJ2-1; D ambiguous. CDR1 is SGHDT and CDR2 is YYEEEE in the germline V gene. The CDR3 is 13 amino acids. V was cut by 1 base and J by 4 bases, with 6 bases left in between. CDR3 in DNA: TGTGCCAGCAGCTTGCCTATTTACAATGAGCAGTTCTTC. Its protein product is CASSLPIYNEQFF.

The chain couples TRBV28 to TRBJ2-5; 7 nucleotides match TRBD1. V was pared by 2 bases and J by 5 bases, with 5 bases of the junction left unmatched. CDR3 size: 14 residues. Germline CDR1 and CDR2: MDHEN and SYDVKM. CDR3 nucleotides: TGTGCCAGCAGTTTAGACCGACAGGGTGAGACCCAGTACTTC. Protein product: CASSLDRQGETQYF.

The chain couples TRBV7-8 to TRBJ2-4; 12 bases agree with TRBD2. The germline V gene has CDR1 SGHVS and CDR2 FQNEAQ. J was trimmed by 2 bases and V by 2 bases; bases with no gene match: 13. The CDR3 length is 20 residues. CDR3 residues: CASSLWETSGGKSSKNIQYF. Written as DNA, the CDR3 is TGTGCCAGCAGCTTATGGGAAACTAGCGGGGGGAAGAGCTCCAAAAACATTCAGTACTTC.

This sequence joins TRBV4-1 and TRBJ1-4; D may be TRBD1 (6 bases). CDR1 and CDR2 (germline): MGHRA, YSYEKL. The CDR3 length is 16 residues. V lost 4 bases and J lost 7, with 19 bases in between. The CDR3 region has the DNA TGCGCCAGCAGCCTCTACCGGGGGGCCGTTAGTGAAAAACTGTTTTTT. It specifies CASSLYRGAVSEKLFF.

This clone has only one observation. The rearrangement uses TRBV7-3 and TRBJ2-2; tentative D call: TRBD1 (5 bases). Germline V gene lookup returns CDR1 SGHTA and CDR2 FQGTGA. V lost 4 bases and J 5 bases, leaving 11 bases between the germline ends. This CDR3 contains 14 residues. The CDR3 region has the DNA TGTGCCAGCAGCTGGGGCCTGGGAACCGGGGAGCTGTTTTTT. Translation: CASSWGLGTGELFF.

The chain employs TRBV6-5 and TRBJ2-3, with D unclear. Germline V gene data show CDR1 as MNHEY and CDR2 as SVGAGI. V was pared by 6 bases and J by 4 bases, with 8 bases between. This CDR3 region has 12 residues. This CDR3 is CASSLPPDTQYF. The CDR3 DNA follows: TGTGCCAGCAGCCTTCCCCCAGATACGCAGTATTTT.

The chain is built from TRBV2 and TRBJ2-1, with D perhaps matching TRBD1 or TRBD2 (5 bases each). The CDR3 sequence is 14 residues long. The germline CDR1 and CDR2 sequences are SNHLY and FYNNEI. The V gene lost 3 bases and the J gene lost 5 bases, with 11 bases spanning the gap. The CDR3 region has the DNA TGTGCCAGCAGTGAGACGGGACGAGACAATGAGCAGTTCTTC. Encoded protein: CASSETGRDNEQFF.

In this sample, this clone turned up many times. Other DNA variants within this sample encode the same CDR3. The J gene is TRBJ1-1, the V gene TRBV6-5, with D uncertain. The CDR3 contains 14 residues. Trimming removed 2 bases at V and 0 bases at J, with 7 bases between. Germline V gives CDR1 MNHEY, CDR2 SVGAGI. CDR3 sequence (DNA): TGTGCCAGCAGTTACGTGGGCATGAACACTGAAGCTTTCTTT. This translates into CASSYVGMNTEAFF.

The CDR3 is CASSFSGGAATEAFF. The DNA for the CDR3 is TGTGCCAGCAGTTTTTCAGGGGGCGCGGCCACTGAAGCTTTCTTT. The chain carries TRBV27 and TRBJ1-1; 8 bases fit TRBD1. Germline loops: CDR1 MNHEY, CDR2 SMNVEV (reference sequence). V lost 3 bases and J lost 4; bases outside the gene matches: 7. CDR3 size: 15 residues.

The CDR3: CASRALAGDPYEQYF. In DNA, the CDR3 is TGTGCCAGCAGAGCCCTAGCGGGGGATCCCTACGAGCAGTACTTC. The chain employs TRBV2 and TRBJ2-7, with 10 nucleotides matching TRBD2. Germline V gene sequence: CDR1 SNHLY, CDR2 FYNNEI. V lost 6 bases to trimming and J lost 2 bases; unmatched junction nucleotides: 7. This CDR3 is 15 amino acids long.

The J gene is TRBJ2-7, the V gene TRBV27; the D call may be TRBD1 or TRBD2 (5 bases each). Germline CDR1 and CDR2: MNHEY and SMNVEV (reference sequence). V was trimmed by 6 bases and J by 12 bases, leaving 24 bases between them. This CDR3 is built from 14 residues. The DNA for the CDR3 is TGTGCCAGCAGCTCCAATCCTCTGGGGCTAGCCATGTACTTC. Amino acids: CASSSNPLGLAMYF.